This T cell receptor (beta chain) came from a study of blood T cell repertoires in COVID-19. The assay was immunoSEQ multiplex PCR, and TCRdb's table has in-frame clones only and misses some. The sample lists 150,000 to 200,000 clones; approximately 91% were seen once. Only one count was recorded for this clone. The CDR3 length is 15 residues. Germline trimming cut 5 bases from V and 6 bases from J; bases unmatched to any gene: 8. Germline lookup yields CDR1 LNHDA and CDR2 SQIVND (reference sequence). The sequence came from a woman aged 18-35 years who had recovered from COVID-19. Sample: PBMCs or T cells enriched from blood (not recorded which). The chain joins TRBV19 to TRBJ2-3; 10 nucleotides agree with TRBD1. The CDR3 protein is CASSLFGTGADTQYF. For the CDR3, the DNA is TGTGCCAGTAGTCTCTTCGGGACAGGGGCCGATACGCAGTATTTT.